The sequence of this T cell receptor (beta chain) was determined in a study of T cells in Graves' hyperthyroidism and ophthalmopathy. Study overall: Peripheral blood samples were taken at initial diagnosis, prior to any treatment.

This clonotype was recorded many times. The antigen is not known. V was trimmed by 5 bases and J by 3 bases, leaving 16 bases between them. The CDR3 loop spans 15 amino acids. CDR1 is MNHNS and CDR2 is SASEGT in the germline V gene. Amplification targeted TCR beta CDR3 regions from RNA transcripts. The HTBI set primed first-round TCR CDR3 RT-PCR. TCRdb fed the multiplex PCR reads into MiXCR, producing one record per CDR3 protein. Among some 350,000 distinct CDR3 sequences listed, 19% were seen once. Points from the study as a whole: Clonotypes that were expanded in thyroid above 0.001 mostly appeared in blood too. The model foresaw ophthalmopathy a median roughly 6 months prior to onset.

The PBMCs had their origin in roughly 9.8 ml of fresh peripheral blood. The V call is TRBV6-1, the J call TRBJ1-1; D possibly corresponds to TRBD1 (6 bases). The receptor's source is a woman aged 18 to 35 with Graves' hyperthyroidism. Sample: blood. The CDR3 DNA is TGTGCCAGCAGTCCTAGACGGAGGGGGGACACTGAAGCTTTCTTT. It specifies CASSPRRRGDTEAFF.